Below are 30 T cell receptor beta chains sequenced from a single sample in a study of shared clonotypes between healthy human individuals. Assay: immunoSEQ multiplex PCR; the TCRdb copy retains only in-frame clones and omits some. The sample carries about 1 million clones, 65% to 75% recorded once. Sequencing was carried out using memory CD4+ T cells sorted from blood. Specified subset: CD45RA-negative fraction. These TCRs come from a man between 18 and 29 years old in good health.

This chain's CDR3 is CASSRDRGQNGYTF. CDR3 sequence (DNA): TGTGCCAGCTCACGCGACAGGGGGCAAAATGGCTACACCTTC. J is TRBJ1-2 and V is TRBV18, with 10 bases lining up with TRBD1. Unmatched junction bases numbered 5, after V lost 4 bases and J lost 6 bases. Germline-derived CDR1 and CDR2 are KGHSH and LQKENI. The CDR3 is made up of 14 amino acids.

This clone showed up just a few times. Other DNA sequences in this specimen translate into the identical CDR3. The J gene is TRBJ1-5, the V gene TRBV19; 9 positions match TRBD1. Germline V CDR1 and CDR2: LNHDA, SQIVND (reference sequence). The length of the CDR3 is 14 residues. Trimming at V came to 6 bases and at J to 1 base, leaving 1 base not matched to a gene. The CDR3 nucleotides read TGTGCCAGTAGACAGGGGGCGAGCAATCAGCCCCAGCATTTT. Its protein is CASRQGASNQPQHF.

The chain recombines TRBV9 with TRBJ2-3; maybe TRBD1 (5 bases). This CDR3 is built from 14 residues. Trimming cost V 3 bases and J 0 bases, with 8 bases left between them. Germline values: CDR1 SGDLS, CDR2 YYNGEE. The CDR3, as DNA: TGTGCCAGCAGCGCAGGGTTGAGCACAGATACGCAGTATTTT. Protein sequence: CASSAGLSTDTQYF.

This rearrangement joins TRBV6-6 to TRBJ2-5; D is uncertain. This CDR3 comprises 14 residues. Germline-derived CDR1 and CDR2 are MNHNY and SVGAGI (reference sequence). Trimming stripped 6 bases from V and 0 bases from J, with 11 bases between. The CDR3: CASSRRRNQETQYF. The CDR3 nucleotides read TGTGCCAGCAGCCGACGCCGGAACCAAGAGACCCAGTACTTC.

As DNA, the CDR3 is TGTGCCAGCAGAAGACTGGGACAGGGGGCGCAGGGCTACACCTTC. It is translated as CASRRLGQGAQGYTF. The V and J genes are TRBV2 and TRBJ1-2, with 12 bases matching TRBD1. The V gene's germline CDR1 is SNHLY and CDR2 FYNNEI. This CDR3 is 15 amino acids long. With V trimmed by 6 bases and J by 8 bases, 10 bases remained unmatched.

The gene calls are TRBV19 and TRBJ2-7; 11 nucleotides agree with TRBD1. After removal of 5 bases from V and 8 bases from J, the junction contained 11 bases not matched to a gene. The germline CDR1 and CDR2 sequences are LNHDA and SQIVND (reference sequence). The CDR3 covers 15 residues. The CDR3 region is CASSPRTGGHLQQYF. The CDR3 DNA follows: TGTGCCAGTAGTCCTCGGACAGGGGGCCACCTCCAGCAGTACTTC.

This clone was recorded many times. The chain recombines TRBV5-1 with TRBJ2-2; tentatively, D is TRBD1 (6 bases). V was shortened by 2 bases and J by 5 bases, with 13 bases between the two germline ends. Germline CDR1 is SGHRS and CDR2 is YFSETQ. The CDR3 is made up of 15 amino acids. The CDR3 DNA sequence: TGCGCCAGCAGCTTTACAGGGTCGGGGACCGGGGAGCTGTTTTTT. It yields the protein CASSFTGSGTGELFF. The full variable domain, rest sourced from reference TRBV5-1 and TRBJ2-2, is KAGVTQTPRYLIKTRGQQVTLSCSPISGHRSVSWYQQTPGQGLQFLFEYFSETQRNKGNFPGRFSGRQFSNSRSEMNVSTLELGDSALYLCASSFTGSGTGELFFGEGSRLTVL.

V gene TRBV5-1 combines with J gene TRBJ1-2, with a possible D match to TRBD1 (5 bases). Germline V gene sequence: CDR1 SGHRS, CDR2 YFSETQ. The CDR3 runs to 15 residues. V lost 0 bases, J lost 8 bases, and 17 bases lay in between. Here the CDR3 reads CASSLDGLGRDGYTF. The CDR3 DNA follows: TGCGCCAGCAGCTTGGACGGTCTCGGGAGGGACGGCTACACCTTC.

CDR3 loop: CASSPRTGGHYEQYF. CDR3 DNA sequence: TGTGCCAGCAGCCCTCGGACAGGGGGTCACTACGAGCAGTACTTC. This chain uses TRBV7-2 with TRBJ2-7; 10 bases fit TRBD1. V trimming: 5 bases; J trimming: 3 bases; junction bases outside the gene matches: 7. The CDR3 is 15 amino acids. The V gene's germline CDR1 is SGHTA and CDR2 FQGNSA.

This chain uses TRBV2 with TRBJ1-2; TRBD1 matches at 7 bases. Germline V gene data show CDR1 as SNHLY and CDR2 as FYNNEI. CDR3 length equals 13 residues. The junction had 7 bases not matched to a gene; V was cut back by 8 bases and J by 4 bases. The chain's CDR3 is CASGSGGSYGYTF. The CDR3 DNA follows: TGTGCCAGCGGTTCAGGGGGAAGCTATGGCTACACCTTC. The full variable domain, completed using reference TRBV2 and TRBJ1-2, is EPEVTQTPSHQVTQMGQEVILRCVPISNHLYFYWYRQILGQKVEFLVSFYNNEISEKSEIFDDQFSVERPDGSNFTLKIRSTKLEDSAMYFCASGSGGSYGYTFGSGTRLTVV.

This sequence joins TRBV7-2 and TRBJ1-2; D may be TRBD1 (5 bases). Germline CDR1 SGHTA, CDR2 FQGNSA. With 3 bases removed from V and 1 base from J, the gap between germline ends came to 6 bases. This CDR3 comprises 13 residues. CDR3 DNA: TGTGCCAGCAGCTTCGGGGGTAACTATGGCTACACCTTC. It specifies CASSFGGNYGYTF.

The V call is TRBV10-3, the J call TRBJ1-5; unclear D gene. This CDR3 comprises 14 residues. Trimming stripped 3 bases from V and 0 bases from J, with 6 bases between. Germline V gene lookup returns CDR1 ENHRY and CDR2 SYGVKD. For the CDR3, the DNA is TGTGCCATCAGTGACCCAACTAGCAATCAGCCCCAGCATTTT. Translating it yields CAISDPTSNQPQHF.

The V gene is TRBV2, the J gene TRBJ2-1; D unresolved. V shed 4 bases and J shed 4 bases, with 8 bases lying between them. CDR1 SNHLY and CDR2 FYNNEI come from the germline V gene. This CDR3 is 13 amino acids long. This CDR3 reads CASSVLGYNEQFF. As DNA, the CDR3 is TGTGCCAGCAGTGTTCTGGGTTACAATGAGCAGTTCTTC.

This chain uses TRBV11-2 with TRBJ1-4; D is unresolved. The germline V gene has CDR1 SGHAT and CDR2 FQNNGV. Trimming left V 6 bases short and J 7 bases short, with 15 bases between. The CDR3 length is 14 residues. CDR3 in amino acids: CASRAPFRGEKLFF. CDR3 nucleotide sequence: TGTGCCAGCAGAGCCCCCTTCCGCGGTGAAAAACTGTTTTTT.

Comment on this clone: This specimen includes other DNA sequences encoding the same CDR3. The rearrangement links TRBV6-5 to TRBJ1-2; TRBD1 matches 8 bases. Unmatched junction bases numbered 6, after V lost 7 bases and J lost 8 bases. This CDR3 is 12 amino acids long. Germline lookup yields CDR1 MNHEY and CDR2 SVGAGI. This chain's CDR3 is CASTDRGDGYTF. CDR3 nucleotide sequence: TGTGCCAGCACCGACAGGGGAGACGGCTACACCTTC.

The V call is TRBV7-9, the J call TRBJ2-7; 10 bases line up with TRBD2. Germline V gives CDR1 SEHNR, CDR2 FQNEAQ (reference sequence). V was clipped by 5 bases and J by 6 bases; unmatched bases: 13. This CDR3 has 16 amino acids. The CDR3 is CASSPKGLAGVVEQYF. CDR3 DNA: TGTGCCAGCAGCCCGAAAGGTCTAGCGGGAGTAGTCGAGCAGTACTTC.

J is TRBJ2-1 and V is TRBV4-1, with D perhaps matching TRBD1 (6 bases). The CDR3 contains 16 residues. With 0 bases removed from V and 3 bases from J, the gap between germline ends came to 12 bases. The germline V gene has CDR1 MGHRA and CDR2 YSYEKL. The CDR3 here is CASSQDRTESYNEQFF. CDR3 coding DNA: TGCGCCAGCAGCCAAGATCGGACAGAGAGCTACAATGAGCAGTTCTTC.

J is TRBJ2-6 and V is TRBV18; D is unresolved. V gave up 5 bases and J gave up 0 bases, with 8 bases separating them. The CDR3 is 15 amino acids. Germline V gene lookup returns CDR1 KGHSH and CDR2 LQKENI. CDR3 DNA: TGTGCCAGCTCAGCGACGGTCTCTGGGGCCAACGTCCTGACTTTC. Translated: CASSATVSGANVLTF.

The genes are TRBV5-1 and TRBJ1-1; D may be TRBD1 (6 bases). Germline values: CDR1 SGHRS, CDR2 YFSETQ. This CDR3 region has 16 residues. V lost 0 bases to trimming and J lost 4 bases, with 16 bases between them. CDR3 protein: CASSLGGPGVGTEAFF. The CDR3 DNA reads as TGCGCCAGCAGCTTGGGGGGGCCAGGGGTCGGCACTGAAGCTTTCTTT.

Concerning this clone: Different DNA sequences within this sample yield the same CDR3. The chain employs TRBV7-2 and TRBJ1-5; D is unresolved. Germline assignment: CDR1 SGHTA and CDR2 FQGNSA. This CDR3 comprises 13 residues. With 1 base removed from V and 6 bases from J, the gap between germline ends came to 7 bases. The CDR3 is CASSLGVGQPQHF. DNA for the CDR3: TGTGCCAGCAGCTTAGGTGTTGGTCAGCCCCAGCATTTT.

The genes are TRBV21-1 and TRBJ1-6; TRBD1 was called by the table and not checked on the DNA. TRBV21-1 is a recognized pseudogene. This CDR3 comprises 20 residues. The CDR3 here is CASSSRIQGRALSYNSPLHF. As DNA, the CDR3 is TGTGCCAGCAGCAGCCGTATACAGGGTAGGGCCCTCTCCTATAATTCACCCCTCCACTTT.

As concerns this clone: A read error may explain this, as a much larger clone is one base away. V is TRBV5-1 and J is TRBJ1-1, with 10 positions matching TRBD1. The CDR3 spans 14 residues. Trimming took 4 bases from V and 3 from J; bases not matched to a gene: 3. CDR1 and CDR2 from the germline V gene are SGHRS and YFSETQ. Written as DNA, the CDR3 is TGCGCCAGCAGCCCGGACAGGGGGGACACTGAAGCTTTCTTT. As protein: CASSPDRGDTEAFF.

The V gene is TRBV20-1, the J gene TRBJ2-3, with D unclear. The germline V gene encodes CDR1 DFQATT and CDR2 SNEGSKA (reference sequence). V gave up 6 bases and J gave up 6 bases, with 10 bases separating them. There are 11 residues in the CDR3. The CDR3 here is CSATDWDTQYF. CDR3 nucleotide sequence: TGCAGTGCCACCGACTGGGATACGCAGTATTTT.

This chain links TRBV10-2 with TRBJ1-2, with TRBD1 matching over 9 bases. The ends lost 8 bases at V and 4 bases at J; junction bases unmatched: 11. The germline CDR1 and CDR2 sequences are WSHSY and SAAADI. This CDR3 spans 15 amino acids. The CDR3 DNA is TGCGCCAGCGCTGAGGGGACAGGGCCTGGCTATGGCTACACCTTC. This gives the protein CASAEGTGPGYGYTF.

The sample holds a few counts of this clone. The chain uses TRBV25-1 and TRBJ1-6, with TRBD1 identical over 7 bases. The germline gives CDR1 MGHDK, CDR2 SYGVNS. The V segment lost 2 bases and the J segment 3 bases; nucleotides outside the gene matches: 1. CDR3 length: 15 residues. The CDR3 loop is CASSEQGDYNSPLHF. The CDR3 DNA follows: TGTGCCAGCAGTGAACAGGGGGACTATAATTCACCCCTCCACTTT.

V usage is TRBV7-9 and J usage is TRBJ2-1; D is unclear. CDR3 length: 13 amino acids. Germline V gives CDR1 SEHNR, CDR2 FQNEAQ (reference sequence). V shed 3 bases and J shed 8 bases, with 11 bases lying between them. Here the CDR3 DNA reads TGTGCCAGCAGCTTCAAACCAGTGGATGAGCAGTTCTTC. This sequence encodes CASSFKPVDEQFF.

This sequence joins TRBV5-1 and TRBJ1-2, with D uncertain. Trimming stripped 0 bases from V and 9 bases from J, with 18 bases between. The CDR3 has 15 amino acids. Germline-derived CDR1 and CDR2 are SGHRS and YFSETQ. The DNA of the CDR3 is TGCGCCAGCAGCTTGGATCCGGGAAATGGTAGAAGCTACACCTTC. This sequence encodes CASSLDPGNGRSYTF. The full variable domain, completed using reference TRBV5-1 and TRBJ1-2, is KAGVTQTPRYLIKTRGQQVTLSCSPISGHRSVSWYQQTPGQGLQFLFEYFSETQRNKGNFPGRFSGRQFSNSRSEMNVSTLELGDSALYLCASSLDPGNGRSYTFGSGTRLTVV.

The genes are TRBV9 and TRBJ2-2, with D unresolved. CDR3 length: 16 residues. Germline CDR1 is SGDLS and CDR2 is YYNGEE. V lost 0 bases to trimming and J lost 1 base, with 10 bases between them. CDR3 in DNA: TGTGCCAGCAGCGTAGAAGAAGCAGGGAACACCGGGGAGCTGTTTTTT. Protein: CASSVEEAGNTGELFF.

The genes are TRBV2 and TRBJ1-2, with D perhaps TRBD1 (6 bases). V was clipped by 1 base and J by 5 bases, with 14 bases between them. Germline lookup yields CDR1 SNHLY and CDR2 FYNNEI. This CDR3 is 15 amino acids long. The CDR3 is CASSEVGAGVYGYTF. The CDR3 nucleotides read TGTGCCAGCAGTGAAGTGGGGGCAGGGGTTTATGGCTACACCTTC.

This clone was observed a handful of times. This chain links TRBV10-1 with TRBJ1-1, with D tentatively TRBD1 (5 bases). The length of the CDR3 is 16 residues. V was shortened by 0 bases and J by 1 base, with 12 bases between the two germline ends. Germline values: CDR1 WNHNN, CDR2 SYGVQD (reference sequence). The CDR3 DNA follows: TGCGCCAGCAGTGAGTCGAGGGGTATCGGGAACACTGAAGCTTTCTTT. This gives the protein CASSESRGIGNTEAFF.